This section outlines one T cell receptor (beta chain) sequence together with its context. What it binds is not known. The CDR3 spans 16 residues. It was through 5'RACE template switching that TCR cDNA was made, with a universal primer site and UMIs added. TCRdb processed the 5' RACE reads anew with MiXCR; each CDR3 protein has one entry. The table includes 620,000 or so distinct CDR3 sequences, around 12% detected once. The data were taken from a study of T cells after yellow fever vaccination. Whole-study findings and limits: Some clonotypes were seen in both the CD4 and the CD8 compartments. These made up a small share and likely arose from convergent recombination. Primary-vaccination clones mostly resurfaced post-booster (more than 95% CD4, just under 90% CD8).

This material consisted of PBMCs, taken on the day of the yellow fever booster vaccination. The V and J genes are TRBV21-1 and TRBJ2-5; TRBD1, the table's D call, lacks a check against the DNA. TRBV21-1 is annotated as a pseudogene. The clonotype comes from a man aged 30 to 39 who received the YFV17D yellow fever vaccine. CDR3 residues: CASSTRRDRGTWTQYF. The CDR3 DNA is TGTGCCAGCAGTACAAGGAGGGACAGGGGCACGTGGACCCAGTACTTC.